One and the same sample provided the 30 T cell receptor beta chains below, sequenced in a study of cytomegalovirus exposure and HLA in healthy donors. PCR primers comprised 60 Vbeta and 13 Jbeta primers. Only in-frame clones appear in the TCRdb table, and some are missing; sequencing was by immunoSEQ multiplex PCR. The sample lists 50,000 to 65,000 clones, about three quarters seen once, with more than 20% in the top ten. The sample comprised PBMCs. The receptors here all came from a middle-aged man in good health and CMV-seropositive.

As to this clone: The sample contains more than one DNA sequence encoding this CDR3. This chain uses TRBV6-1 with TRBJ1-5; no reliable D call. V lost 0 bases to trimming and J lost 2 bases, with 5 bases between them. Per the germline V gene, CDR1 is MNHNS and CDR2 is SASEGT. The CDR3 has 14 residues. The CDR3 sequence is CASSEAQGNQPQHF. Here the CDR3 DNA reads TGTGCCAGCAGTGAAGCCCAGGGCAATCAGCCCCAGCATTTT.

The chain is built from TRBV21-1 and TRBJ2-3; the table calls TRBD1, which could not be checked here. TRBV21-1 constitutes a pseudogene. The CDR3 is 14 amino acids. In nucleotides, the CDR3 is TGTGCCAGCAGCAAAGTCCAGGGCACAGATACGCAGTATTTT. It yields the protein CASSKVQGTDTQYF.

The CDR3 here is CASSPTGTASTDTQYF. The DNA of the CDR3 is TGTGCCAGCAGCCCTACCGGGACAGCAAGCACAGATACGCAGTATTTT. The rearrangement uses TRBV5-6 and TRBJ2-3; TRBD1 aligns across 7 bases. Losses at the gene ends were 4 bases for V and 0 bases for J; bases not matched to a gene: 8. Germline V lookup: CDR1 SGHDT, CDR2 YYEEEE. The CDR3 has 16 residues.

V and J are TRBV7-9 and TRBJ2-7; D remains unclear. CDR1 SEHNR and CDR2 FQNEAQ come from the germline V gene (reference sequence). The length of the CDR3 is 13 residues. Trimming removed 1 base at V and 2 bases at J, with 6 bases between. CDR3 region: CASSLDLTYEQYF. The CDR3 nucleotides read TGTGCCAGCAGCTTAGACCTAACCTACGAGCAGTACTTC.

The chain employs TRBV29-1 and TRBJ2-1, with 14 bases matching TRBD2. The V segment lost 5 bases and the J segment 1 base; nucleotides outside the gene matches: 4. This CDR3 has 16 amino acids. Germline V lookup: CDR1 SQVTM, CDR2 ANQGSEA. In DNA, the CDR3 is TGCAGCGTTAAGGGACTAGCGGGAGCGTCCTACAATGAGCAGTTCTTC. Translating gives CSVKGLAGASYNEQFF.

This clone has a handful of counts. CDR3: CASSLSGSGSYEQYF. In nucleotides, the CDR3 is TGTGCCAGCAGTTTATCGGGCAGCGGCTCCTACGAGCAGTACTTC. This chain connects TRBV28 to TRBJ2-7, with D possibly matching TRBD2 (5 bases). Between the trimmed V and J ends, which lost 1 base and 0 bases, there was a span of 10 bases. Germline V gene sequence: CDR1 MDHEN, CDR2 SYDVKM. CDR3 length equals 15 residues.

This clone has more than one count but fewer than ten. The CDR3 region has the DNA TGTGCCAGTAGTCCACAGGGGGATCAGTTCCCGAGAGCTTTCTTT. Residues: CASSPQGDQFPRAFF. The rearrangement links TRBV19 to TRBJ1-1; TRBD1 matches at 8 bases. This CDR3 is 15 amino acids long. The J segment lost 10 bases and the V segment lost 5 bases, leaving 15 bases of the junction unmatched. Germline loops: CDR1 LNHDA, CDR2 SQIVND (reference sequence).

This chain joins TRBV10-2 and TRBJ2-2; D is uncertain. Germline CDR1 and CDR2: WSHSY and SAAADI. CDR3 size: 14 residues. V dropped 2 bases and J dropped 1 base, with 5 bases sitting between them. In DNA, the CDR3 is TGCGCCAGCAGTGAGGTTCGGAACACCGGGGAGCTGTTTTTT. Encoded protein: CASSEVRNTGELFF.

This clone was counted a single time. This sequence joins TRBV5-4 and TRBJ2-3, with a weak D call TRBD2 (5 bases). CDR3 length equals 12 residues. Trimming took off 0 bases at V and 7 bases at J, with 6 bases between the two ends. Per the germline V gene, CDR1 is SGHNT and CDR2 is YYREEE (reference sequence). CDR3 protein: CASSLAGNTQYF. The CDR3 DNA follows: TGTGCCAGCAGCTTGGCCGGGAATACGCAGTATTTT.

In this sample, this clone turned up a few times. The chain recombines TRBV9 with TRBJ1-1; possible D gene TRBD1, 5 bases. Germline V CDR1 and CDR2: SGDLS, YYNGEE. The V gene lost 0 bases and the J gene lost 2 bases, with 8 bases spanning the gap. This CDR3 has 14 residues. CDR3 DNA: TGTGCCAGCAGCGTAGGGGGGACTAACACTGAAGCTTTCTTT. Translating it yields CASSVGGTNTEAFF.

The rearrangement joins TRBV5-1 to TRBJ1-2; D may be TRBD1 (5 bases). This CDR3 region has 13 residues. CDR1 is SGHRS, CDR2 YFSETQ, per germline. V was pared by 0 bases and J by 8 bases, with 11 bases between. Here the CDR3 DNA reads TGCGCCAGCAGCTTGGACGGGGGACGGGGCTACACCTTC. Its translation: CASSLDGGRGYTF.

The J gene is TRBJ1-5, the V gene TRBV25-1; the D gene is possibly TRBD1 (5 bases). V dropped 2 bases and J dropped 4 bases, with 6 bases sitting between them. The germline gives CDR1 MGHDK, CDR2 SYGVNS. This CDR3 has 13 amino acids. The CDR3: CASSEPGNQPQHF. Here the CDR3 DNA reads TGTGCCAGCAGTGAACCAGGGAATCAGCCCCAGCATTTT.

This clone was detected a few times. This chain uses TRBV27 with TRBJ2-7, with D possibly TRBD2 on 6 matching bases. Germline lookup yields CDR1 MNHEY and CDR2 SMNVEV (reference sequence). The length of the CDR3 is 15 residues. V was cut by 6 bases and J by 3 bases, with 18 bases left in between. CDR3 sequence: CASSPRMGGGYEQYF. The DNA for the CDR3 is TGTGCCAGCAGCCCCCGTATGGGAGGAGGCTACGAGCAGTACTTC.

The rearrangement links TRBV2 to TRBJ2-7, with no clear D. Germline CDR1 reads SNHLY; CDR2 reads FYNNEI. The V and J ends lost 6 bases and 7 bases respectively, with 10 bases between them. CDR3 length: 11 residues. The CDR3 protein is CASRRTREQYF. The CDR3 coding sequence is TGTGCCAGCAGACGCACGAGGGAGCAGTACTTC.

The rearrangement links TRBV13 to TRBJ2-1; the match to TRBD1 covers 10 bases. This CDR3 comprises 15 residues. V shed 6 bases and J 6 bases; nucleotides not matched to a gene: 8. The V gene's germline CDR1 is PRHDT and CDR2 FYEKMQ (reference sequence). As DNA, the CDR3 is TGTGCCAGCAGGGCCCGGGACAGGGGTAGCAATGAGCAGTTCTTC. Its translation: CASRARDRGSNEQFF. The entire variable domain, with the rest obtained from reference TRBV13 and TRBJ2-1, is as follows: AAGVIQSPRHLIKEKRETATLKCYPIPRHDTVYWYQQGPGQDPQFLISFYEKMQSDKGSIPDRFSAQQFSDYHSELNMSSLELGDSALYFCASRARDRGSNEQFFGPGTRLTVL.

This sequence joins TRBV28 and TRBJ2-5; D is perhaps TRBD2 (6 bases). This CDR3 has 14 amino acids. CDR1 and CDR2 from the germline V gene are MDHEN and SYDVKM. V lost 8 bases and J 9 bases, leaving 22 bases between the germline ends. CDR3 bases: TGTGCCAGCGTTGGGGGGTTGGCCTCGGAGGCCCAGTACTTC. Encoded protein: CASVGGLASEAQYF. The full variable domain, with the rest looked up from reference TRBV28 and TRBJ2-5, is DVKVTQSSRYLVKRTGEKVFLECVQDMDHENMFWYRQDPGLGLRLIYFSYDVKMKEKGDIPEGYSVSREKKERFSLILESASTNQTSMYLCASVGGLASEAQYFGPGTRLLVL.

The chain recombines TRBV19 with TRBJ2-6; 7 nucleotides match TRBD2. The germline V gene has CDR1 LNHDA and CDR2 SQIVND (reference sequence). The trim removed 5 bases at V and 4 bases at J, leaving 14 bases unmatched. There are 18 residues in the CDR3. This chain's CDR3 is CASSPPGGSWAGANVLTF. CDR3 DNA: TGTGCCAGTAGTCCTCCGGGAGGTTCTTGGGCGGGGGCCAACGTCCTGACTTTC.

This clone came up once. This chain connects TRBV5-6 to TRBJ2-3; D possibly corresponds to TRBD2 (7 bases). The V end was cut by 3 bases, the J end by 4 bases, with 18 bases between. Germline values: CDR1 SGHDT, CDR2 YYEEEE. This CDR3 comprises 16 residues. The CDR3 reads CASSWGGQAVSDTQYF. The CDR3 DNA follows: TGTGCCAGCAGCTGGGGGGGCCAAGCTGTGTCAGATACGCAGTATTTT. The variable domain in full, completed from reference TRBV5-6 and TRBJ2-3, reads DAGVTQSPTHLIKTRGQQVTLRCSPKSGHDTVSWYQQALGQGPQFIFQYYEEEERQRGNFPDRFSGHQFPNYSSELNVNALLLGDSALYLCASSWGGQAVSDTQYFGPGTRLTVL.

CDR3 sequence reads: CASSGPGQTYEQYF. CDR3 nucleotides: TGCGCCAGCAGCGGACCGGGACAAACCTACGAGCAGTACTTC. V usage is TRBV5-1 and J usage is TRBJ2-7; possible D gene TRBD1, 6 bases. The V and J ends lost 4 bases and 2 bases respectively, with 13 bases between them. Germline-derived CDR1 and CDR2 are SGHRS and YFSETQ. This CDR3 comprises 14 residues. Supplemented by reference TRBV5-1 and TRBJ2-7, the full variable domain reads KAGVTQTPRYLIKTRGQQVTLSCSPISGHRSVSWYQQTPGQGLQFLFEYFSETQRNKGNFPGRFSGRQFSNSRSEMNVSTLELGDSALYLCASSGPGQTYEQYFGPGTRLTVT.

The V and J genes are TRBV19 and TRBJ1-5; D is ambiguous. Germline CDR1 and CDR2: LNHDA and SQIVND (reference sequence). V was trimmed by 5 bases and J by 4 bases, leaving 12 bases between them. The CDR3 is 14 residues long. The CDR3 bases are TGTGCCAGTAGTGTGGGTGTCGGGAATCAGCCCCAGCATTTT. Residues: CASSVGVGNQPQHF.

The CDR3 reads CASSPSTNQPQHF. Written as DNA, the CDR3 is TGTGCCAGCAGCCCTAGCACCAATCAGCCCCAGCATTTT. The chain is built from TRBV7-2 and TRBJ1-5; D call uncertain. The CDR3 runs to 13 residues. V gave up 5 bases and J gave up 3 bases, with 8 bases separating them. CDR1 is SGHTA and CDR2 is FQGNSA in the germline V gene.

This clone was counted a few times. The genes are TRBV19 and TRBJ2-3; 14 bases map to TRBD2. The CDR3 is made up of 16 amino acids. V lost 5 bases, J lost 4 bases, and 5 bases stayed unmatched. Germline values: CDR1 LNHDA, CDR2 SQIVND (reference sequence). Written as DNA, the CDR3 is TGTGCCAGTAGTGTCGGACTAGCGGGGGGATCAGATACGCAGTATTTT. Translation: CASSVGLAGGSDTQYF.

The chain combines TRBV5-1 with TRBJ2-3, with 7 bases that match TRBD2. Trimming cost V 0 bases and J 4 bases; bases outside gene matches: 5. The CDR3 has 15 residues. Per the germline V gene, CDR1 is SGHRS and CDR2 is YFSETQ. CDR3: CASSLASGGSDTQYF. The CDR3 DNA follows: TGCGCCAGCAGCTTGGCTTCGGGAGGCTCAGATACGCAGTATTTT.

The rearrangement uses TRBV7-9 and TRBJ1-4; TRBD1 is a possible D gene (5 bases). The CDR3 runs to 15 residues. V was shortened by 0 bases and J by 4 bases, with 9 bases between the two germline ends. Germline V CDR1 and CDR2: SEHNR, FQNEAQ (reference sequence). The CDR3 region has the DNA TGTGCCAGCAGCTTAGCGATGACAGATAATGAAAAACTGTTTTTT. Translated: CASSLAMTDNEKLFF.

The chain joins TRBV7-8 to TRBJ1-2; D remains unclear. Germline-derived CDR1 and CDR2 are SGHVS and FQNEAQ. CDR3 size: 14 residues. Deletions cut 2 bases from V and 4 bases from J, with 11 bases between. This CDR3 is CASSLRGDFYGYTF. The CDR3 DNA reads TGTGCCAGCAGCTTACGGGGAGACTTCTATGGCTACACCTTC. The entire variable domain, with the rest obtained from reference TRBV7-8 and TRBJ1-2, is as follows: GAGVSQSPRYKVAKRGQDVALRCDPISGHVSLFWYQQALGQGPEFLTYFQNEAQLDKSGLPSDRFFAERPEGSVSTLKIQRTQQEDSAVYLCASSLRGDFYGYTFGSGTRLTVV.

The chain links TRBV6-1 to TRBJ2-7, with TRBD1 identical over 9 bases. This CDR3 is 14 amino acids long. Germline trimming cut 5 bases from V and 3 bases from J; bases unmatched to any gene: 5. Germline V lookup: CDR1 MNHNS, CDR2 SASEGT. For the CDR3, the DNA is TGTGCCAGCAGTCCGGGACAGGGCATCTACGAGCAGTACTTC. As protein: CASSPGQGIYEQYF.

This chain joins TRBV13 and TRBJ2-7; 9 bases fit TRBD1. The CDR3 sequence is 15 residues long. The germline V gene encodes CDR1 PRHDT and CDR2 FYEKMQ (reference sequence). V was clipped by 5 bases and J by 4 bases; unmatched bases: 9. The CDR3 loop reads CASSPPGQGYYEQYF. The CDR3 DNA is TGTGCCAGCAGCCCCCCGGGACAGGGATATTACGAGCAGTACTTC. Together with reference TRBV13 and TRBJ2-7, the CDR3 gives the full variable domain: AAGVIQSPRHLIKEKRETATLKCYPIPRHDTVYWYQQGPGQDPQFLISFYEKMQSDKGSIPDRFSAQQFSDYHSELNMSSLELGDSALYFCASSPPGQGYYEQYFGPGTRLTVT.

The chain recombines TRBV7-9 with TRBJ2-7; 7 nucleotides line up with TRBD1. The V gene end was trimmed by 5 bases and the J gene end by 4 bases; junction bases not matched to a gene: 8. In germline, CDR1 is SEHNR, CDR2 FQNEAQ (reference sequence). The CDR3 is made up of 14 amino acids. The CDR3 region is CASSPPRQGYEQYF. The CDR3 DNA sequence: TGTGCCAGCAGCCCCCCGAGACAGGGTTACGAGCAGTACTTC. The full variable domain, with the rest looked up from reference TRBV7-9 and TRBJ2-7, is DTGVSQNPRHKITKRGQNVTFRCDPISEHNRLYWYRQTLGQGPEFLTYFQNEAQLEKSRLLSDRFSAERPKGSFSTLEIQRTEQGDSAMYLCASSPPRQGYEQYFGPGTRLTVT.

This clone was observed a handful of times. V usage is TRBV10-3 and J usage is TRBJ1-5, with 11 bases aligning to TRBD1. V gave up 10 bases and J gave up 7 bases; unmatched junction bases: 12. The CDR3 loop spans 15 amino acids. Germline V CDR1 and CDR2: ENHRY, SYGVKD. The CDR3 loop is CATDLGQGAGQPQHF. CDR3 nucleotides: TGTGCCACGGACCTCGGACAGGGGGCAGGGCAGCCCCAGCATTTT.

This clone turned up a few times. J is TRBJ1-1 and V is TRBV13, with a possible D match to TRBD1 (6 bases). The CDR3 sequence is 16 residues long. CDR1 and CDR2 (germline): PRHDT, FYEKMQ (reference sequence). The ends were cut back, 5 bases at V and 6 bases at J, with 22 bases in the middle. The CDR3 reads CASSQGGGQADAEAFF. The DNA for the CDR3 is TGTGCCAGCAGCCAAGGGGGGGGGCAGGCTGACGCTGAAGCTTTCTTT.